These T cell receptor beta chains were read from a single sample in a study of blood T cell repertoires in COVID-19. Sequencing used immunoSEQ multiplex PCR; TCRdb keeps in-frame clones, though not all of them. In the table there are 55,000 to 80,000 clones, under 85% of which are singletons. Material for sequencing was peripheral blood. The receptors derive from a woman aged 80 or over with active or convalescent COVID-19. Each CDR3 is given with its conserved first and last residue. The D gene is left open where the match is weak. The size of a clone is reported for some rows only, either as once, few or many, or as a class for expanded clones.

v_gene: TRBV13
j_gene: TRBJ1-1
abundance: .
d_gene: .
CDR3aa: CASSLGYRANTEAFF
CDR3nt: TGTGCCAGCAGCTTAGGTTACAGGGCAAACACTGAAGCTTTCTTT

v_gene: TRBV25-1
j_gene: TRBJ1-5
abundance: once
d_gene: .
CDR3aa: CASSEYRSPVGVPQHF
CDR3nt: TGTGCCAGCAGTGAATACCGGTCCCCGGTAGGGGTACCCCAGCATTTT

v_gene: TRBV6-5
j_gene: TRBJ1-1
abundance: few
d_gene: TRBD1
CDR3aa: CAAGTDRNTEAFF
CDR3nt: TGTGCCGCCGGGACAGACAGGAACACTGAAGCTTTCTTT

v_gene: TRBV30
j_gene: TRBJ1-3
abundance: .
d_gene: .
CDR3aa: CAWGPVGNTIYF
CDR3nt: TGTGCCTGGGGTCCGGTAGGAAACACCATATATTTT

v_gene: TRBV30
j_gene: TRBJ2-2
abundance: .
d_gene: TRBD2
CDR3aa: CAYPGRGGGTGELFF
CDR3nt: TGTGCCTACCCCGGGAGGGGGGGAGGCACCGGGGAGCTGTTTTTT

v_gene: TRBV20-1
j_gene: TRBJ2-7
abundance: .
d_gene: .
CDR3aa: CSARLRSEQYF
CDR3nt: TGCAGTGCTAGGTTGAGGAGCGAGCAGTACTTC

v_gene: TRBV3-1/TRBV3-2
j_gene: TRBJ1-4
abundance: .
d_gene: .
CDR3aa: CASSQDSTPSLEKLFF
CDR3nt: TGTGCCAGCAGCCAAGATTCGACACCCAGTCTTGAAAAACTGTTTTTT

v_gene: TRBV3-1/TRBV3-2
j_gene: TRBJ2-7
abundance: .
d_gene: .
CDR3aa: CASSQALGTILEQYF
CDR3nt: TGTGCCAGCAGCCAAGCTCTCGGGACAATCCTAGAGCAGTACTTC

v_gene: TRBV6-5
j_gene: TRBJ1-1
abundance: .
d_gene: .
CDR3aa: CASQGTENTEAFF
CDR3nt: TGTGCCAGCCAGGGGACCGAGAACACTGAAGCTTTCTTT

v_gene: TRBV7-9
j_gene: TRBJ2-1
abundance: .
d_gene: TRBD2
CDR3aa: CASSFKPGLAYNEQFF
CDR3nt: TGTGCCAGCAGCTTTAAACCGGGACTAGCGTACAATGAGCAGTTCTTC

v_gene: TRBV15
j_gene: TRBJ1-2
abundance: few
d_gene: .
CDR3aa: CATSRRGGLEDGYTF
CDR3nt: TGTGCCACCAGCAGACGGGGGGGGTTAGAGGATGGCTACACCTTC

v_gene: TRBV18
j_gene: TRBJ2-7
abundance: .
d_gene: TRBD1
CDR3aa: CASSPPSAGGWGEQYF
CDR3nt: TGTGCCAGCTCACCACCGTCGGCAGGGGGCTGGGGCGAGCAGTACTTC

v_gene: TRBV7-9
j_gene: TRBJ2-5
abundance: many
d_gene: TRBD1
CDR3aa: CASSLLDRGDMETQYF
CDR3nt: TGTGCCAGCAGCTTACTGGACAGGGGGGATATGGAGACCCAGTACTTC

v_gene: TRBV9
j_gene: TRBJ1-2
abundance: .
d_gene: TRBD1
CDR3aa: CASSPQTGGLGYTF
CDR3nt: TGTGCCAGCAGCCCACAGACAGGGGGCCTTGGCTACACCTTC

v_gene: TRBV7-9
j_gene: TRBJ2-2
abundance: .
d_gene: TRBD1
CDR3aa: CASRLTGANTGELFF
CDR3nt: TGTGCCAGCAGACTTACAGGGGCGAACACCGGGGAGCTGTTTTTT

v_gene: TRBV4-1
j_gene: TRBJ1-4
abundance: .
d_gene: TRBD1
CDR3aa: CASSPTGTESEKLFF
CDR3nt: TGCGCCAGCAGCCCGACCGGGACAGAGAGTGAAAAACTGTTTTTT

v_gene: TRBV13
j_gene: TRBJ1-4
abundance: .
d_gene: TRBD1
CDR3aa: CASSNRDREGKLFF
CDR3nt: TGTGCCAGCAGCAACCGGGACAGGGAAGGAAAACTGTTTTTT